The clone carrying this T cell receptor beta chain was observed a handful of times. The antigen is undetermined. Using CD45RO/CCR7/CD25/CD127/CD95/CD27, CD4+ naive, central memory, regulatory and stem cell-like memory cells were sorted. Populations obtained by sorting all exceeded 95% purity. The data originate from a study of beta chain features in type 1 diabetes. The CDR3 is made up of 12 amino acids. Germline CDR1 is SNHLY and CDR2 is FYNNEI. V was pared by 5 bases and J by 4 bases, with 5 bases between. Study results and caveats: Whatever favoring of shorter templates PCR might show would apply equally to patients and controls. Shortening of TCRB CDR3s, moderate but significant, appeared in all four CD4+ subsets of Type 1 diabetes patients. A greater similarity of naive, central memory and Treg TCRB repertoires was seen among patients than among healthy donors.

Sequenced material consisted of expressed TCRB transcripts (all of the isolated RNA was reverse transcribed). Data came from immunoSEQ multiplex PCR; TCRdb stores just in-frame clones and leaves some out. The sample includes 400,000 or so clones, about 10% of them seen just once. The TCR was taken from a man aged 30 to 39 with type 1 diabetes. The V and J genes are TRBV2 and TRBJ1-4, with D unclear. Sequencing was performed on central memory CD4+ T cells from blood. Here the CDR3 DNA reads TGTGCCAGCAGTATAAGTAATGAAAAACTGTTTTTT. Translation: CASSISNEKLFF.